Following are 9 T cell receptor beta chains from one sample sequenced in a study of T cell changes during pregnancy in multiple sclerosis. This table comes from immunoSEQ multiplex PCR, and its TCRdb copy is limited to in-frame clones, with some not included. The sample includes around 70,000 clones, roughly 89% of them seen just once. Here the sequenced sample was peripheral blood, taken in the second trimester of pregnancy. These receptor sequences come from a female donor with multiple sclerosis, enrolled in a pregnancy study.

The CDR3 DNA sequence: TGTGCCACCAGCTGGACTAGCGGGGGGGCGGGGGAGCTGTTTTTT. This sequence encodes CATSWTSGGAGELFF. The V gene is TRBV15, the J gene TRBJ2-2; TRBD2 matches 15 bases. This CDR3 has 15 residues. Germline V gene data show CDR1 as LNHNV and CDR2 as YYDKDF (reference sequence). The J segment lost 8 bases and the V segment lost 5 bases, leaving 3 bases of the junction unmatched.

This clone was recorded only once. The J gene is TRBJ2-3, the V gene TRBV5-1; D uncertain. There are 15 residues in the CDR3. Per germline, CDR1 SGHRS and CDR2 YFSETQ. With 3 bases removed from V and 1 base from J, the gap between germline ends came to 12 bases. As DNA, the CDR3 is TGCGCCAGCAGCTACTACCGTAAAGGCACAGATACGCAGTATTTT. Protein: CASSYYRKGTDTQYF.

The chain has TRBV7-2 and TRBJ2-7, with TRBD1 matching 10 bases. CDR3 size: 14 residues. The junction had 7 bases not matched to a gene; V was cut back by 5 bases and J by 6 bases. CDR1 and CDR2 from the germline V gene are SGHTA and FQGNSA. The CDR3 nucleotides read TGTGCCAGCAGCACCGGGACAGGGGCGGCCGAGCAGTACTTC. Encoded protein: CASSTGTGAAEQYF.

Judged by abundance, this clone is medium-sized. The CDR3 nucleotides are TGTGCCAGCAGCCGCCGTGGGGGGACAGGGGATGAAAAACTGTTTTTT. Encoded protein: CASSRRGGTGDEKLFF. The chain carries TRBV4-2 and TRBJ1-4; 10 nucleotides match TRBD1. CDR1 is LGHNA, CDR2 YNFKEQ, per germline. The CDR3 totals 16 residues. Germline trimming cut 4 bases from V and 6 bases from J; bases unmatched to any gene: 8.

This chain joins TRBV7-7 and TRBJ2-5; TRBD1 aligns across 7 bases. The ends lost 0 bases at V and 5 bases at J; junction bases unmatched: 9. CDR1 and CDR2 from the germline V gene are SSHAT and FNYEAQ (reference sequence). This CDR3 comprises 16 residues. CDR3 region: CASSLALTGVGETQYF. CDR3 bases: TGTGCCAGCAGCTTAGCCCTTACAGGGGTCGGGGAGACCCAGTACTTC.

The chain joins TRBV4-3 to TRBJ2-1; TRBD2 aligns across 9 bases. The germline V gene encodes CDR1 LGHNA and CDR2 YSLEER. The CDR3 has 15 amino acids. With 4 bases clipped from V and 8 bases from J, the junction kept 9 bases outside the gene matches. In DNA, the CDR3 is TGCGCCAGCAGCCTCAGCGGGGGGTTTGACGATGAGCAGTTCTTC. Amino acid sequence: CASSLSGGFDDEQFF.

This chain joins TRBV4-2 and TRBJ2-7; a possible D gene is TRBD2 (6 bases). CDR1 is LGHNA and CDR2 is YNFKEQ in the germline V gene. V shed 3 bases and J shed 7 bases, with 16 bases lying between them. This CDR3 is built from 14 residues. In DNA, the CDR3 is TGTGCCAGCAGCCATGCGGGGCCCTCGCCGGAGCAGTACTTC. Translated: CASSHAGPSPEQYF.

The chain is built from TRBV9 and TRBJ2-3, with 11 bases matching TRBD2. Looked up from germline, CDR1 is SGDLS and CDR2 is YYNGEE. The CDR3 sequence is 18 residues long. V shed 4 bases, J shed 3 bases, and the junction held 13 bases outside the gene matches. The CDR3 DNA follows: TGTGCCAGCAGCCCAATTGGCCTAGCGGGGGGCTTTACAGATACGCAGTATTTT. It yields the protein CASSPIGLAGGFTDTQYF.

The rearrangement uses TRBV14 and TRBJ2-7, with TRBD1 matching 7 bases. This CDR3 has 15 amino acids. CDR1 is SGHDN, CDR2 FVKESK, per germline. Germline trimming cut 7 bases from V and 1 base from J; bases unmatched to any gene: 10. CDR3 amino acids: CASTIPGRGSYEQYF. Here the CDR3 DNA reads TGTGCCAGCACCATCCCGGGCAGGGGGTCCTACGAGCAGTACTTC.